This record looks at one T cell receptor (beta chain) sequence and its context. Its antigen is unknown. This entry is derived from a study of cytomegalovirus exposure and HLA in healthy donors. Germline values: CDR1 KGHSH, CDR2 LQKENI. The CDR3 runs to 15 residues. V was pared by 0 bases and J by 7 bases, with 13 bases between. PCR involved 60 Vbeta and 13 Jbeta primers. The table came from immunoSEQ multiplex PCR; TCRdb's copy has only in-frame clones and leaves some out. Of some 110,000 clones listed, about 81% were seen once; the top ten hold 1.1%. Regarding the study as a whole: According to the study, about 180 TCR beta chains were cytomegalovirus-associated. Productive status was seen about 87% or about 30% of the time for most TCR beta V segments in an earlier analysis. Likely technical artifact: a cluster of highly shared sequence variants.

What was sequenced was PBMCs. The sequence was obtained from a woman in her 30s in good health and CMV-seronegative. V usage is TRBV18 and J usage is TRBJ2-4; the D is unclear. The CDR3 is CASSPPGLGRNIQYF. CDR3 DNA: TGTGCCAGCTCACCACCAGGTCTGGGCAGGAACATTCAGTACTTC.